This T cell receptor (beta chain) was observed in a study of graft-versus-host responses after intestinal transplantation. Study details: Uniformly, recipients were administered anti-thymocyte globulin induction with subsequent tacrolimus and steroids for 2 to 3 years.

J was trimmed by 4 bases and V by 6 bases; bases with no gene match: 1. This CDR3 has 12 residues. CDR1 and CDR2 (germline): SNHLY, FYNNEI. Note on this clone: The antigen remains unidentified.

Findings of the study overall: Levels of circulating GvH clones at their peak were associated with early post-transplant HvG declines. Allografts from individuals with graft-donor T cell macrochimerism displayed high graft-versus-host to host-versus-graft clonal ratios.

Using immunoSEQ multiplex PCR, the repertoire was profiled, and TCRdb retains in-frame clones only, with some absent. Among more than 55,000 clones listed, about 90% were seen once. V usage is TRBV2 and J usage is TRBJ2-5, with 8 bases identical to TRBD2. Sample: PBMCs, taken 26 days after transplant. The receptor comes from a human patient who received an intestinal transplant, so some T cells may come from the graft donor. The CDR3 region is CASRREVETQYF. Written as DNA, the CDR3 is TGTGCCAGCAGGCGGGAGGTAGAGACCCAGTACTTC.